The 29 T cell receptor beta chains below come from one sample, sequenced in a study of graft-versus-host responses after intestinal transplantation. Once graft tissue had been processed, intraepithelial and lamina propria lymphocytes were released. Clones were sequenced by immunoSEQ multiplex PCR, and TCRdb holds only the in-frame ones, with some missing. The sample carries about 15,000 clones, roughly 74% recorded once. The material was ileum tissue, obtained 14 days after transplant. These receptors all stem from a human patient who received an intestinal transplant, so some T cells may come from the graft donor.

J is TRBJ2-1 and V is TRBV4-1; TRBD2 agrees at 13 bases. Germline assignment: CDR1 MGHRA and CDR2 YSYEKL. V was clipped by 2 bases and J by 7 bases; unmatched bases: 8. The CDR3 totals 17 residues. The CDR3 reads CASSQSGTSGIENEQFF. The CDR3 region has the DNA TGCGCCAGCAGCCAATCGGGGACTAGCGGGATTGAGAATGAGCAGTTCTTC.

The table lists this clone with a few counts. This chain uses TRBV10-3 with TRBJ1-2; a possible D gene is TRBD1 (6 bases). Trimming pared 5 bases from V and 7 bases from J, leaving 8 bases between. The CDR3 totals 11 residues. From germline, CDR1 is ENHRY and CDR2 SYGVKD. CDR3 protein: CAISSRGGYTF. The CDR3 nucleotides are TGTGCCATCAGTAGCAGGGGTGGCTACACCTTC.

This chain uses TRBV15 with TRBJ1-3; D is ambiguous. The V gene lost 5 bases and the J gene lost 0 bases, with 11 bases spanning the gap. Per the germline V gene, CDR1 is LNHNV and CDR2 is YYDKDF (reference sequence). CDR3 size: 15 residues. CDR3 amino acids: CATSDFGSSGNTIYF. The CDR3 DNA sequence: TGTGCCACCAGCGATTTCGGGAGCTCTGGAAACACCATATATTTT.

The chain has TRBV9 and TRBJ2-1; possible D gene TRBD1, 6 bases. CDR1 and CDR2 (germline): SGDLS, YYNGEE. Trimming took off 8 bases at V and 8 bases at J, with 23 bases between the two ends. The CDR3 consists of 15 residues. The CDR3 sequence is CASCQGTRVGDEQFF. CDR3 nucleotides: TGTGCCAGTTGTCAGGGGACAAGAGTTGGAGATGAGCAGTTCTTC.

In this sample, this clone turned up once. V gene TRBV25-1 combines with J gene TRBJ2-7, with D possibly being TRBD2 (5 bases). The CDR3 extends over 14 amino acids. The V gene lost 7 bases and the J gene lost 5 bases, with 18 bases spanning the gap. Germline V gene lookup returns CDR1 MGHDK and CDR2 SYGVNS. The CDR3 nucleotides read TGTGCCAGCACCCCAGGCCGGGGATCCAACGAGCAGTACTTC. Translating it yields CASTPGRGSNEQYF.

Comment on this clone: The same CDR3 can be traced to other DNA sequences in this sample. J is TRBJ2-1 and V is TRBV5-1; perhaps TRBD1 as D (6 bases). Germline V gives CDR1 SGHRS, CDR2 YFSETQ. The V gene lost 0 bases and the J gene lost 4 bases, with 8 bases spanning the gap. The CDR3 extends over 14 amino acids. CDR3 in amino acids: CASSLGQAYNEQFF. The CDR3 coding sequence is TGCGCCAGCAGCTTGGGACAGGCTTACAATGAGCAGTTCTTC.

This chain uses TRBV7-9 with TRBJ2-7; 7 nucleotides line up with TRBD2. Looked up from germline, CDR1 is SEHNR and CDR2 is FQNEAQ (reference sequence). V was clipped by 3 bases and J by 3 bases; unmatched bases: 11. The CDR3 runs to 16 residues. The CDR3 DNA is TGTGCCAGCAGCTTCGGTGCGGAGCGGGGCCACTACGAGCAGTACTTC. It encodes CASSFGAERGHYEQYF.

The J gene is TRBJ1-5, the V gene TRBV6-5; unclear D gene. The CDR3 consists of 12 residues. Germline CDR1 MNHEY, CDR2 SVGAGI. With 5 bases removed from V and 1 base from J, the gap between germline ends came to 3 bases. The CDR3 nucleotides are TGTGCCAGCAGTCCAAGCAATCAGCCCCAGCATTTT. Residues: CASSPSNQPQHF.

The CDR3 bases are TGTGCCAGCAGCGCGCAGTCCTGGGAGGCGAACACCGGGGAGCTGTTTTTT. Its translation: CASSAQSWEANTGELFF. The chain links TRBV9 to TRBJ2-2, with D tentatively TRBD2 (6 bases). There are 17 residues in the CDR3. Per germline, CDR1 SGDLS and CDR2 YYNGEE. The V and J ends lost 3 bases and 0 bases respectively, with 15 bases between them.

V gene TRBV6-1 combines with J gene TRBJ2-7, with unresolved D. This CDR3 spans 13 amino acids. Between the trimmed V and J ends, which lost 5 bases and 6 bases, there was a span of 14 bases. Germline values: CDR1 MNHNS, CDR2 SASEGT. This CDR3 is CASSKLLTTEQYF. CDR3 nucleotides: TGTGCCAGCAGTAAGCTTTTGACGACCGAGCAGTACTTC.

The CDR3 loop is CASSESFRRQFF. CDR3 bases: TGCGCCAGCAGTGAGTCGTTCCGGAGGCAGTTCTTC. V gene TRBV10-2 combines with J gene TRBJ2-1, with D unresolved. Trimming shortened V by 0 bases and J by 12 bases, and 9 bases separated the two germline ends. Germline lookup yields CDR1 WSHSY and CDR2 SAAADI. This CDR3 spans 12 amino acids.

The genes are TRBV2 and TRBJ2-4; D could derive from TRBD1 or TRBD2 (5 bases each). This CDR3 has 14 amino acids. The germline V gene encodes CDR1 SNHLY and CDR2 FYNNEI. Trimming removed 10 bases from V and 4 bases from J, with 17 bases in between. CDR3 in DNA: TGTGCCACCTGCCCCTGGGACGAGAAAAACATTCAGTACTTC. Amino acid sequence: CATCPWDEKNIQYF. The variable domain in full, completed from reference TRBV2 and TRBJ2-4, reads EPEVTQTPSHQVTQMGQEVILRCVPISNHLYFYWYRQILGQKVEFLVSFYNNEISEKSEIFDDQFSVERPDGSNFTLKIRSTKLEDSAMYFCATCPWDEKNIQYFGAGTRLSVL.

The rearrangement joins TRBV9 to TRBJ1-1; D is undetermined. The length of the CDR3 is 13 residues. CDR1 and CDR2 (germline): SGDLS, YYNGEE. V was clipped by 4 bases and J by 1 base, with 8 bases between them. CDR3 protein: CASSPTQNTEAFF. CDR3 sequence (DNA): TGTGCCAGCAGCCCAACACAGAACACTGAAGCTTTCTTT.

J is TRBJ1-6 and V is TRBV6-1; D is ambiguous. The CDR3 length is 18 residues. Germline lookup yields CDR1 MNHNS and CDR2 SASEGT. The V and J ends lost 0 bases and 1 base respectively, with 13 bases between them. CDR3 bases: TGTGCCAGCAGTGAAGCGCTGGGAGAAGGGTCCTATAATTCACCCCTCCACTTT. Its translation is CASSEALGEGSYNSPLHF.

This clone was detected only once. V gene TRBV6-1 combines with J gene TRBJ2-7; D is perhaps TRBD1 (5 bases). This CDR3 contains 16 residues. V dropped 2 bases and J dropped 0 bases, with 14 bases sitting between them. Germline V lookup: CDR1 MNHNS, CDR2 SASEGT. CDR3 region: CASSEFETATSYEQYF. CDR3 nucleotides: TGTGCCAGCAGTGAATTCGAGACAGCAACCTCCTACGAGCAGTACTTC.

V and J are TRBV13 and TRBJ2-5; D tentatively reads TRBD1 or TRBD2 (6 bases each). The last part of the DNA fits TRBJ2-7 better; the J call may be wrong. This CDR3 is built from 18 residues. Germline lookup yields CDR1 PRHDT and CDR2 FYEKMQ (reference sequence). This CDR3 reads CASSLGLGGGGLSYEQYF. DNA for the CDR3: TGTGCCAGCAGCTTAGGCCTGGGGGGCGGCGGCCTATCCTACGAGCAGTACTTC.

The chain has TRBV6-6 and TRBJ2-7; D not certain. The CDR3 loop spans 13 amino acids. The V gene lost 5 bases and the J gene lost 2 bases, with 10 bases spanning the gap. CDR1 and CDR2 (germline): MNHNY, SVGAGI (reference sequence). The CDR3 DNA reads TGTGCCAGCAGTCACGGAGAGGCCTACGAGCAGTACTTC. This gives the protein CASSHGEAYEQYF.

The chain links TRBV27 to TRBJ2-6; D gene ambiguous. There are 16 residues in the CDR3. Germline loops: CDR1 MNHEY, CDR2 SMNVEV (reference sequence). The V end lost 5 bases, the J end lost 0 bases, and 11 bases lay between the germline ends. The CDR3 DNA reads TGTGCCAGCAGTGGTCTGGGCCACTCTGGGGCCAACGTCCTGACTTTC. This translates into CASSGLGHSGANVLTF.

The rearrangement uses TRBV9 and TRBJ2-7, with 12 positions matching TRBD2. The V and J ends lost 4 bases and 1 base, in that order; junction bases with no gene match: 9. This CDR3 is built from 17 residues. Germline CDR1 and CDR2: SGDLS and YYNGEE. The DNA of the CDR3 is TGTGCCAGCAGCCCTCCGCTGACTAGCGGGAGATCCTACGAGCAGTACTTC. Amino acid sequence: CASSPPLTSGRSYEQYF.

This sequence joins TRBV30 and TRBJ2-3; 8 nucleotides agree with TRBD2. V dropped 2 bases and J dropped 2; count of bases not matched to a gene: 3. The CDR3 length is 14 residues. Germline CDR1 is GTSNPN and CDR2 is SVGIG (reference sequence). This CDR3 is CAWSLAGLTDTQYF. The DNA for the CDR3 is TGTGCCTGGAGTTTAGCGGGGCTCACAGATACGCAGTATTTT.

This clone was seen only once. V and J are TRBV6-6 and TRBJ1-1; D ambiguous. Looked up from germline, CDR1 is MNHNY and CDR2 is SVGAGI (reference sequence). The CDR3 runs 14 residues. Trimming left V 0 bases short and J 1 base short, with 6 bases between. CDR3 region: CASSYSPGNTEAFF. DNA of the CDR3: TGTGCCAGCAGTTACTCTCCAGGGAACACTGAAGCTTTCTTT.

This clone has a single count. The chain recombines TRBV6-1 with TRBJ2-3; 9 nucleotides align to TRBD1. This CDR3 contains 14 residues. Germline-derived CDR1 and CDR2 are MNHNS and SASEGT. V was clipped by 9 bases and J by 5 bases; unmatched bases: 9. The CDR3 nucleotides read TGTGCCAGGGGGACAGGGCCCCAGGGAGATACGCAGTATTTT. This gives the protein CARGTGPQGDTQYF.

The chain couples TRBV30 to TRBJ2-6; D is possibly TRBD2 (5 bases). Germline V CDR1 and CDR2: GTSNPN, SVGIG (reference sequence). V was shortened by 0 bases and J by 2 bases, with 17 bases between the two germline ends. CDR3 length: 18 amino acids. The CDR3 region has the DNA TGTGCCTGGAGTGTGATAGGCCCCCTGGAGGCTGGGGCCAACGTCCTGACTTTC. This sequence encodes CAWSVIGPLEAGANVLTF.

The rearrangement joins TRBV9 to TRBJ2-3; possible D gene TRBD1, 6 bases. CDR1 and CDR2 from the germline V gene are SGDLS and YYNGEE. CDR3 length equals 13 residues. Trimming took off 4 bases at V and 2 bases at J, with 8 bases between the two ends. The chain's CDR3 is CASSPGVTDTQYF. Written as DNA, the CDR3 is TGTGCCAGCAGCCCAGGGGTCACAGATACGCAGTATTTT.

V is TRBV11-2 and J is TRBJ2-5; D is possibly TRBD1 (6 bases). This CDR3 is built from 14 residues. With 3 bases removed from V and 5 bases from J, the gap between germline ends came to 13 bases. From germline, CDR1 is SGHAT and CDR2 FQNNGV. CDR3 DNA: TGTGCCAGCAGCTTTCTGGGGGCCGAGGAGACCCAGTACTTC. This codes for CASSFLGAEETQYF.

The chain has TRBV13 and TRBJ2-7, with 7 bases aligning to TRBD1. There are 13 residues in the CDR3. Germline CDR1 reads PRHDT; CDR2 reads FYEKMQ (reference sequence). V lost 7 bases to trimming and J lost 1 base; unmatched junction nucleotides: 4. Here the CDR3 reads CASTLGQSYEQYF. Written as DNA, the CDR3 is TGTGCCAGCACCTTGGGACAGTCCTACGAGCAGTACTTC.

This sequence joins TRBV7-9 and TRBJ1-1; maybe TRBD1 (6 bases). Germline CDR1 and CDR2: SEHNR and FQNEAQ (reference sequence). This CDR3 has 13 residues. V was cut by 6 bases and J by 5 bases, with 13 bases left in between. CDR3 DNA: TGTGCCAGCAGTCGGACAGTAGGAACTGAAGCTTTCTTT. As protein: CASSRTVGTEAFF.

The chain is built from TRBV28 and TRBJ2-7, with D possibly being TRBD1 (6 bases). Trimming took off 3 bases at V and 7 bases at J, with 16 bases between the two ends. The length of the CDR3 is 14 residues. Per the germline V gene, CDR1 is MDHEN and CDR2 is SYDVKM. CDR3 DNA sequence: TGTGCCAGCAGTTTTGAATCGACAGGCTTTGAGCAGTACTTC. This translates into CASSFESTGFEQYF. Full variable domain (rest looked up from reference TRBV28 and TRBJ2-7): DVKVTQSSRYLVKRTGEKVFLECVQDMDHENMFWYRQDPGLGLRLIYFSYDVKMKEKGDIPEGYSVSREKKERFSLILESASTNQTSMYLCASSFESTGFEQYFGPGTRLTVT.

This clone has only a few counts. The CDR3 sequence: CASSPRDRGLRYGYTF. DNA of the CDR3: TGTGCCAGCAGCCCCCGAGACAGGGGACTACGCTATGGCTACACCTTC. The V gene is TRBV7-9, the J gene TRBJ1-2; 8 nucleotides align to TRBD1. This CDR3 has 16 amino acids. V dropped 5 bases and J dropped 4; count of bases not matched to a gene: 12. Germline V lookup: CDR1 SEHNR, CDR2 FQNEAQ (reference sequence).